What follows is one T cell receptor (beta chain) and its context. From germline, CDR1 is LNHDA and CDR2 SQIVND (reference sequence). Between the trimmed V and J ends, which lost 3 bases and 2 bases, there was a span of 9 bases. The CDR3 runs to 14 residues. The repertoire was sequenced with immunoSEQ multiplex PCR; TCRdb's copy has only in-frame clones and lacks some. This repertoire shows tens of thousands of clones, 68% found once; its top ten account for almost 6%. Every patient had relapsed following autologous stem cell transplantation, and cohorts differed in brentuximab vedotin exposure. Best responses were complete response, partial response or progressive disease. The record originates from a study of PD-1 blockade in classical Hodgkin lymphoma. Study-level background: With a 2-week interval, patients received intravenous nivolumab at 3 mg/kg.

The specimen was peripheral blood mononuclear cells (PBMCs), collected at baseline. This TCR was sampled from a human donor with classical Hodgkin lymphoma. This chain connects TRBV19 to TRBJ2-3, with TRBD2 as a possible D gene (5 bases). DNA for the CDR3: TGTGCCAGTAGTATCTCCGGGAACACAGATACGCAGTATTTT. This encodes CASSISGNTDTQYF.